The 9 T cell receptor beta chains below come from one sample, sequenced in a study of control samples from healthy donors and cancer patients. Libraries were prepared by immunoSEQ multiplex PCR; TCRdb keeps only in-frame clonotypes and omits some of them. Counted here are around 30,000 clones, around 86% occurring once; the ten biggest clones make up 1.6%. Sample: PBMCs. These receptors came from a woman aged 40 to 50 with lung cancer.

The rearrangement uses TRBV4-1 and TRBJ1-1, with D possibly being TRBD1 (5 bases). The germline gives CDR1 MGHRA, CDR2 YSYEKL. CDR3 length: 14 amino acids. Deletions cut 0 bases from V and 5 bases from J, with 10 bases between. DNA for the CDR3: TGCGCCAGCAGCCAAGATCCGGCAGGGACTGAAGCTTTCTTT. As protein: CASSQDPAGTEAFF.

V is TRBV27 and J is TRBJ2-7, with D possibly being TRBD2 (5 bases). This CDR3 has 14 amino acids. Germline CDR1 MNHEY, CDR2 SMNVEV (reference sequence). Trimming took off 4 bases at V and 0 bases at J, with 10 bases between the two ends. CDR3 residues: CASSSRLNSYEQYF. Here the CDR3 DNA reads TGTGCCAGCAGTTCAAGACTAAACTCCTACGAGCAGTACTTC.

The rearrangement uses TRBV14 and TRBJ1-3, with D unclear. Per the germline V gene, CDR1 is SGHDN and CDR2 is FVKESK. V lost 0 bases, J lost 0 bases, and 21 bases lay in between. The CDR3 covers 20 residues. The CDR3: CASSQEKRLGGGYSGNTIYF. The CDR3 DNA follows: TGTGCCAGCAGCCAAGAGAAAAGGCTTGGAGGAGGCTACTCTGGAAACACCATATATTTT.

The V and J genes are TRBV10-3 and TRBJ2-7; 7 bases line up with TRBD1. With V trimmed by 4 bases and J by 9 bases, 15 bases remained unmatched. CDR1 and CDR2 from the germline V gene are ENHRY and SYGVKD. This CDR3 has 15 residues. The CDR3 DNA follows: TGTGCCATCAGTGCTGGGACAGTCTACGAGGATCGGCAGTACTTC. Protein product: CAISAGTVYEDRQYF.

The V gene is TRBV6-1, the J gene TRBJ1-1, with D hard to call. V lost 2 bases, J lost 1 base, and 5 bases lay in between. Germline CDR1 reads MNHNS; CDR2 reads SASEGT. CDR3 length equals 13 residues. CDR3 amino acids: CASSEQQNTEAFF. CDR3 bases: TGTGCCAGCAGTGAACAACAGAACACTGAAGCTTTCTTT.

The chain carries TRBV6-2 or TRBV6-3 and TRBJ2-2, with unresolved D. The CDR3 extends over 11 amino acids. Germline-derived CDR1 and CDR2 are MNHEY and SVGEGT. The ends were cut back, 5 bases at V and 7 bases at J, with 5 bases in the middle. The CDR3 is CASSKGGELFF. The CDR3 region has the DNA TGTGCCAGCAGTAAGGGCGGGGAGCTGTTTTTT.

The CDR3 is CASSSSRGYGYTF. The CDR3 region has the DNA TGCGCCAGCAGCTCCAGCCGGGGCTATGGCTACACCTTC. The chain employs TRBV5-1 and TRBJ1-2; D is undetermined. V was shortened by 3 bases and J by 4 bases, with 10 bases between the two germline ends. The CDR3 covers 13 residues. The V gene's germline CDR1 is SGHRS and CDR2 YFSETQ.

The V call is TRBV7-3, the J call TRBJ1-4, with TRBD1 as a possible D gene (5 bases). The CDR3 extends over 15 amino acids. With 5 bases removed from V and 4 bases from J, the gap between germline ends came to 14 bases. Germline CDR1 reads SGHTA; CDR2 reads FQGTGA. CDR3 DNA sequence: TGTGCCAGCAGCACCCACAGGCCCCTTAATGAAAAACTGTTTTTT. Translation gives CASSTHRPLNEKLFF.

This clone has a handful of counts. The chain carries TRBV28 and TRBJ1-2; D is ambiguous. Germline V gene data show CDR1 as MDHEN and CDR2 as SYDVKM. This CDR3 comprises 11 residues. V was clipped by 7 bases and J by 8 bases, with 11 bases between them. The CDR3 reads CASNTREGYTF. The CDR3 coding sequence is TGTGCCAGCAATACACGAGAAGGCTACACCTTC.